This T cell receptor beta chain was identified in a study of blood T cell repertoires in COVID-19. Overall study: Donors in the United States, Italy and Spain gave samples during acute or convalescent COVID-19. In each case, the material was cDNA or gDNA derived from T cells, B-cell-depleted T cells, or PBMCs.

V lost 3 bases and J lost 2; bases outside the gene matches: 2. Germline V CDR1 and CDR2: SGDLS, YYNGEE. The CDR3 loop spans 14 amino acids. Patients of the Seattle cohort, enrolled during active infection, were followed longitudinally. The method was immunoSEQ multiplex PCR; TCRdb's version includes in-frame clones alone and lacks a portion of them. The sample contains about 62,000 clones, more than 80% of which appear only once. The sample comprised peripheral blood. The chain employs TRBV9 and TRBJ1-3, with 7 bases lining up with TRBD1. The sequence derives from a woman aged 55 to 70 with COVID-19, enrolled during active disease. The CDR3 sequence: CASSATGPGNTIYF. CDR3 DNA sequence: TGTGCCAGCAGCGCGACAGGGCCTGGAAACACCATATATTTT.